Listed here is a single TCR beta chain. The data were taken from a study of radiation and T cells in renal cell carcinoma. Germline CDR1 SGDLS, CDR2 YYNGEE. Trimming left V 3 bases short and J 8 bases short, with 14 bases between. The CDR3 is made up of 13 amino acids. Described time point: baseline pretreatment blood. Noted treatment: 15 Gy SBRT to primary tumor, nephrectomy 4 weeks later. TCRdb keeps only in-frame clones here, not all; method: immunoSEQ multiplex PCR. The sample contains 100,000 to 150,000 clones, around 80% of which appear only once. The rearrangement joins TRBV9 to TRBJ1-1, with a tentative D call TRBD1 (5 bases). The source was blood, collected from a patient whose treatment included radiotherapy and nephrectomy. The clonotype comes from a woman aged 55-69 years with renal cell carcinoma. The CDR3 region has the DNA TGTGCCAGCAGCGCTTGGGGCGAACCCGAAGCTTTCTTT. Protein product: CASSAWGEPEAFF.